The text below deals with one TCR beta chain. This clonotype was seen only a few times. This clone's antigen is unknown. No clone much larger than this one lies a single base away; base qualities are absent. Total RNA and DNA were co-extracted from approximately 20-30 mg of bulk tissue with the AllPrep DNA/RNA mini kit, without cell sorting. Between November 2015 and March 2016, roughly 5 patients in China with histopathologically diagnosed primary liver carcinoma had their tumors surgically resected. At the time of sampling, the patients had chronic HBV infection and had not received any treatment. Each tumor was sampled at five spatially separated regions: the tumor centre plus the superior, inferior, left-lateral and right-lateral poles. More than 80% viable tumor cells were found by histology in every tumor sample. Each fresh piece of tumor and adjacent tissue was cut in two, with one half stored in RNAlater at -80 degrees C and the other half sent for histology.

Cut back by 3 bases and 5 bases, the V and J ends lie 14 bases apart. CDR3 length: 15 amino acids, cysteine to phenylalanine. Of all the DNA, just the CDR3 is kept, 45 bases in frame from base 1. The germline V gene specifies MDHEN as CDR1 and SYDVKM as CDR2. The data were taken from a study of tumor-infiltrating lymphocytes in primary liver carcinoma (dated by TCRdb to between 2016 and 2019). Study-wide context: Of the five patients (three men and two women, aged 30 to 69 years), four had hepatocellular carcinoma and one had combined HCC and intrahepatic cholangiocarcinoma. Across five regions of each liver tumor, along with adjacent normal tissue and blood, the study brought together TCRbeta repertoire sequencing, expression microarrays and whole-exome sequencing. Roughly 3.5 to 7.5 million productive TCRbeta reads were obtained per sample, and no significant difference in read depth was found between tissue types. To link TCRbeta repertoire diversity with the local molecular phenotype, the roughly 25 tumor region samples were profiled using Agilent mRNA microarrays. A total of approximately 35 specimens from 5 patients underwent TCRbeta repertoire sequencing, comprising about 25 tumor regions, 5 adjacent noncancerous liver tissues and 5 peripheral blood samples. The five patients had tumors staged T1-T3 N0M0, with maximum diameters ranging from roughly 4.2 to 11 cm. Reproducibility between technical replicate repertoires was high, with correlation coefficients above 0.95 and mean shared-clone rates about 0.91. Points the paper makes about the study in general: Consistent with antigen-driven expansion, pairs of tumor regions showed higher repertoire overlap (mean roughly 35%) than either tumor-adjacent pairs (approximately 17%) or tumor-blood pairs (roughly 15%). The study included only five patients, and the authors note findings should be validated in a larger study. Only the TCR beta chain was sequenced, so true repertoire diversity is likely underestimated because unpaired alpha chains were not captured. Because the samples were bulk and unsorted, CD4+ and CD8+ T cell repertoires could not be compared. The top 250 clones accounted for a significantly greater share of the repertoire in tumors than in blood (p = 0.039). Only about 8-24% of top clones were present in all five regions of a tumor, suggesting spatial heterogeneity of tumor-infiltrating T cells.

TCRbeta-specific cDNA was reverse-transcribed from 500 ng total RNA using a constant-region primer and ProtoScript II reverse transcriptase. Construction of the TCRbeta libraries relied on three nested rounds of multiplex PCR, following a slightly modified ARM-PCR procedure. Multiplex TRBV1-TRBV30 forward primers and a Cbeta reverse primer were used in the first two PCR rounds, each of which was run for roughly 9 cycles. Sample barcodes and Illumina adapters were attached in a final 25-cycle PCR using Deep VentR polymerase. Before sequencing, amplicons of 200-500 bp were gel-purified using a QIAquick gel extraction kit. The TCRbeta amplicons were sequenced with 250-bp paired-end reads on an Illumina HiSeq 2500. The paper's processing steps were these. Quality trimming of reads was performed with Trimmomatic v0.33, and paired reads were merged with FLASH v1.2.11 so that full CDR3 sequences could be recovered. MiGEC v1.2.1b assigned V, D and J germline segments to the rearranged TCRbeta sequences. Clonotype statistics and Shannon-Wiener diversity indices were computed with VDJtools v1.0.0. Except for diversity analysis, only the 250 most abundant clonotypes of each sample were used in subsequent analyses to reduce sampling bias. TCRdb trimmed public reads at Q25 via fastp, called clones via MiXCR and kept in-frame beta chains. Rows with one shared CDR3 protein collapse into an entry with the most common genes and DNA. These V and J calls derive from TCRdb rather than the authors' analysis. The sample records 80,000 or so distinct CDR3 sequences, 71% of which are singletons. The top ten clonotypes cover around 13% of the sample.

Sequenced material: liver tumor tissue from sampling region 4. The sample's cell subset or site label, in plain terms: tumor region T4, right-lateral pole. The rearranged segments are TRBV28 and TRBJ2-1; the D gene identity is not certain. The source of this sequence is a woman in her sixties or seventies with primary liver carcinoma and hepatitis B virus infection. Here is the DNA: TGTGCCAGCAGTTTCCCCGGTGTTGCCGACAATGAGCAGTTCTTC. Its product reads: CASSFPGVADNEQFF.